This T cell receptor beta chain was identified in a study of siplizumab effects on memory and regulatory T cells. Note on this clone: Its antigen is undetermined.

Clones were read by immunoSEQ multiplex PCR, and TCRdb kept only the in-frame ones, dropping some. The sample has approximately 100,000 clones; 80% to 95% are singletons. Study findings and constraints: Significantly reduced by siplizumab was the cumulative frequency of alloreactive sequences, namely those traceable to unstimulated CD4+ memory cells.

Germline loops: CDR1 SGHRS, CDR2 YFSETQ. V lost 2 bases and J 2 bases, leaving 14 bases between the germline ends. This CDR3 is 15 amino acids long. The clonotype comes from a human donor in good health. What was sequenced was non-Treg CD4+ T cells sorted from blood. The chain couples TRBV5-1 to TRBJ2-7, with D possibly being TRBD1 or TRBD2 (5 bases each). CDR3 sequence (DNA): TGCGCCAGCAGCTTTGGGGAGACAGTGCCCTACGAGCAGTACTTC. Translated: CASSFGETVPYEQYF.